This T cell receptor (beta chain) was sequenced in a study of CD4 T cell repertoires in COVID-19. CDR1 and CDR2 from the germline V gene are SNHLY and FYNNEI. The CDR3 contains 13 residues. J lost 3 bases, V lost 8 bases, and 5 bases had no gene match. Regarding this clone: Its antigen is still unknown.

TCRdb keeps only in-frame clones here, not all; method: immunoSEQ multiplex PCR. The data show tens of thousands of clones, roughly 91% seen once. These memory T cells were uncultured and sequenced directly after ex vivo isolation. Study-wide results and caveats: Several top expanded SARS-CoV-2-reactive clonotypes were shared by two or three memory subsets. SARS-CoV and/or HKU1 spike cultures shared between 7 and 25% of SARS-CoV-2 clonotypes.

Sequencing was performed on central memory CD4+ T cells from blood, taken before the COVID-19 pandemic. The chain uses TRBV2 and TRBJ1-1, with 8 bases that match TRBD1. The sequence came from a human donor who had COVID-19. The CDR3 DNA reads TGTGCCAGCGGAGGGACAGGCCACACTGAAGCTTTCTTT. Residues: CASGGTGHTEAFF. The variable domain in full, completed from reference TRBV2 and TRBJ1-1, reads EPEVTQTPSHQVTQMGQEVILRCVPISNHLYFYWYRQILGQKVEFLVSFYNNEISEKSEIFDDQFSVERPDGSNFTLKIRSTKLEDSAMYFCASGGTGHTEAFFGQGTRLTVV.